This T cell receptor (beta chain) stems from a study of cytomegalovirus exposure and HLA in healthy donors. Study-wide results and limits: Common viral pathogens seemed, in a later analysis, to connect with several of the most significant clusters. A later analysis reportedly identified an Asian-associated ancestry cluster as carrying fewer N-insertions than the roughly 700-donor mean. Immune exposure information available was restricted to CMV serostatus. The productive fraction for most TCR beta V segments was about 87% or about 30% in an earlier analysis.

With V trimmed by 3 bases and J by 1 base, 3 bases remained unmatched. CDR3 length: 14 residues. The germline V gene has CDR1 SGHVS and CDR2 FNYEAQ. A remark on this clone: The antigen is unknown.

PCR was performed using 60 Vbeta and 13 Jbeta primers. The data were produced by immunoSEQ multiplex PCR, yet TCRdb's version contains in-frame clones alone and is incomplete. The profile covers approximately 6,700 clones, with 51% appearing a single time and roughly 5% taken by the ten largest. Sequenced material: PBMCs. This chain connects TRBV7-6 to TRBJ2-7, with 7 bases lining up with TRBD1. The clonotype comes from a man under 40 in good health and CMV-seropositive. The CDR3 spells CASSFDRVSYEQYF. The DNA of the CDR3 is TGTGCCAGCAGCTTCGACAGGGTGTCCTACGAGCAGTACTTC.